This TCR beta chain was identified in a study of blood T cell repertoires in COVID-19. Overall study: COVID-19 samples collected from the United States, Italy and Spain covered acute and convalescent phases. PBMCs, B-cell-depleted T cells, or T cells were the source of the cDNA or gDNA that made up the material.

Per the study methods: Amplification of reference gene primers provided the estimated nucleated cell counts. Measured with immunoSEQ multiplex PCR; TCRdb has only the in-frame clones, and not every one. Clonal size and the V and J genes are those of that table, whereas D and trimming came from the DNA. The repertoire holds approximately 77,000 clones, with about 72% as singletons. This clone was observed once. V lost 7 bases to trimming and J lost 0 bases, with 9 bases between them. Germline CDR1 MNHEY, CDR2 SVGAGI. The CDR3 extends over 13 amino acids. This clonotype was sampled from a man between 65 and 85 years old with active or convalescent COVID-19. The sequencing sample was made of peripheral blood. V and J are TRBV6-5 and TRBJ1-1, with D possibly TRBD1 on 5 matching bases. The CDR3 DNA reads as TGTGCCAGCAACGGACAACTGAACACTGAAGCTTTCTTT. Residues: CASNGQLNTEAFF.